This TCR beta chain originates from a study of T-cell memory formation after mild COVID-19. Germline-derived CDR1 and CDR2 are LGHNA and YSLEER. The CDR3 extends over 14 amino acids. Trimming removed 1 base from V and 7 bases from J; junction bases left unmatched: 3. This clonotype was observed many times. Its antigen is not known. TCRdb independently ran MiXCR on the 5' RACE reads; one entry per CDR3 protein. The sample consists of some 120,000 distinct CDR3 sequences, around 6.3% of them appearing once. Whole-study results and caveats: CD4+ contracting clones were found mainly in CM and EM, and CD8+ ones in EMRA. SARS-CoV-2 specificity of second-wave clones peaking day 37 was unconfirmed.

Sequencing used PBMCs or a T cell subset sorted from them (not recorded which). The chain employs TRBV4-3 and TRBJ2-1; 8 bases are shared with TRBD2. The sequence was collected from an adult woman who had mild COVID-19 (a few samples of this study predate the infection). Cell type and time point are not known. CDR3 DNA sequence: TGCGCCAGCAGCCAAGGGACTAGCTGGAATGAGCAGTTCTTC. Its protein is CASSQGTSWNEQFF.